The next 10 T cell receptor beta chains were all read from a single sample in a study of glioma-infiltrating T cells after dendritic cell vaccination. The repertoire was sequenced with immunoSEQ multiplex PCR; TCRdb's copy has only in-frame clones and lacks some. The profile shows tens of thousands of clones, approximately 80% of them singletons. Sequencing used blood, obtained before dendritic cell vaccination. These receptors were collected from a human donor with glioblastoma.

The J gene is TRBJ2-5, the V gene TRBV10-3; TRBD1 matches at 8 bases. The V gene end was trimmed by 9 bases and the J gene end by 4 bases; junction bases not matched to a gene: 13. Germline V gives CDR1 ENHRY, CDR2 SYGVKD. This CDR3 comprises 15 residues. CDR3 in amino acids: CAIAGTGEVGETQYF. CDR3 nucleotides: TGTGCCATTGCCGGGACAGGTGAAGTTGGAGAGACCCAGTACTTC.

The chain is built from TRBV4-1 and TRBJ2-7; the match to TRBD2 covers 8 bases. Germline values: CDR1 MGHRA, CDR2 YSYEKL. The J segment lost 4 bases and the V segment lost 6 bases, leaving 8 bases of the junction unmatched. The CDR3 sequence is 14 residues long. The DNA of the CDR3 is TGCGCCAGCAGTCGCTTAGCGGGGAGATACGAGCAGTACTTC. Protein: CASSRLAGRYEQYF.

J is TRBJ2-3 and V is TRBV7-3, with D hard to call. V lost 4 bases and J 0 bases, leaving 5 bases between the germline ends. The CDR3 is 13 amino acids. Per germline, CDR1 SGHTA and CDR2 FQGTGA. The CDR3 spells CASSSSSTDTQYF. DNA of the CDR3: TGTGCCAGCAGCTCCTCTAGCACAGATACGCAGTATTTT.

This clone has only a few counts. The chain is built from TRBV2 and TRBJ2-7, with D hard to call. V lost 3 bases and J lost 9, with 12 bases in between. The CDR3 sequence is 12 residues long. Germline CDR1 is SNHLY and CDR2 is FYNNEI. The CDR3 sequence is CASSDNRKAQYF. DNA for the CDR3: TGTGCCAGCAGTGATAACAGAAAGGCGCAGTACTTC.

The chain uses TRBV5-1 and TRBJ2-1; TRBD1 agrees at 7 bases. Germline lookup yields CDR1 SGHRS and CDR2 YFSETQ. The CDR3 is 15 amino acids. J lost 7 bases, V lost 0 bases, and 7 bases had no gene match. CDR3 sequence (DNA): TGCGCCAGCAGCTTGGGATCGACAGGGCCGAATGAGCAGTTCTTC. Amino acids: CASSLGSTGPNEQFF. Looking up the rest from reference TRBV5-1 and TRBJ2-1 gives the full variable domain: KAGVTQTPRYLIKTRGQQVTLSCSPISGHRSVSWYQQTPGQGLQFLFEYFSETQRNKGNFPGRFSGRQFSNSRSEMNVSTLELGDSALYLCASSLGSTGPNEQFFGPGTRLTVL.

The chain couples TRBV7-8 to TRBJ2-5; D perhaps matches TRBD1 (6 bases). CDR1 and CDR2 from the germline V gene are SGHVS and FQNEAQ. The CDR3 extends over 16 amino acids. The V end was cut by 5 bases, the J end by 0 bases, with 16 bases between. The CDR3 loop is CASSPRTETYQETQYF. As DNA, the CDR3 is TGTGCCAGCAGCCCTCGGACAGAGACGTACCAAGAGACCCAGTACTTC.

The chain has TRBV6-1 and TRBJ1-1, with D uncertain. Germline CDR1 reads MNHNS; CDR2 reads SASEGT. The ends were cut back, 6 bases at V and 1 base at J, with 9 bases in the middle. The CDR3 has 13 amino acids. The CDR3 DNA follows: TGTGCCAGCAGCTTTACTCAGAACACTGAAGCTTTCTTT. It codes for CASSFTQNTEAFF.

Regarding this clone: One end of the junction is discordant with germline, which a read error may explain. J is TRBJ1-1 and V is TRBV11-2; tentatively, D is TRBD1 (6 bases). Germline CDR1 SGHAT, CDR2 FQNNGV. This CDR3 has 11 amino acids. The CDR3 region is CASSFGPPGVF. CDR3 DNA: TGTGCCAGCAGCTTTGGACCTCCAGGGGTCTTT.

J is TRBJ2-1 and V is TRBV4-2; 9 bases line up with TRBD1. The germline V gene has CDR1 LGHNA and CDR2 YNFKEQ. CDR3 length equals 16 residues. J gave up 4 bases and V 3 bases, and 7 bases lay outside the gene matches. This chain's CDR3 is CASSQATGQGYNEQFF. As DNA, the CDR3 is TGTGCCAGCAGCCAGGCCACGGGACAGGGATACAATGAGCAGTTCTTC.

This chain connects TRBV5-1 to TRBJ2-1, with 10 bases identical to TRBD2. V lost 0 bases to trimming and J lost 5 bases; unmatched junction nucleotides: 5. This CDR3 contains 16 residues. Germline V gene sequence: CDR1 SGHRS, CDR2 YFSETQ. This CDR3 reads CASSLASSGSHNEQFF. CDR3 sequence (DNA): TGCGCCAGCAGCTTGGCCTCTAGCGGGAGTCACAATGAGCAGTTCTTC.